These 21 T cell receptor beta chains share one sample of origin, sequenced in a study of blood T cell repertoires in COVID-19. Clones were sequenced by immunoSEQ multiplex PCR, and TCRdb holds only the in-frame ones, with some missing. This sample has more than 350,000 clones; 88% occur once, and the top ten carry about 1.4%. The sample consisted of PBMCs or T cells enriched from blood (not recorded which). Source of these receptors: a woman younger than 30 who had been exposed to COVID-19.

The rearrangement joins TRBV19 to TRBJ1-5, with 8 nucleotides matching TRBD1. The length of the CDR3 is 14 residues. The trim removed 10 bases at V and 4 bases at J, leaving 9 bases unmatched. CDR1 is LNHDA, CDR2 SQIVND, per germline (reference sequence). The CDR3 sequence is CATLTGEANQPQHF. The CDR3 DNA reads as TGTGCCACCCTGACAGGGGAGGCTAATCAGCCCCAGCATTTT.

V and J are TRBV5-5 and TRBJ2-1; the D gene is possibly TRBD2 (5 bases). This CDR3 has 18 residues. The germline V and J ends were trimmed by 5 bases and 0 bases, with 21 bases remaining between them. CDR1 is SGHKS and CDR2 is YYEKEE in the germline V gene (reference sequence). The DNA of the CDR3 is TGTGCCAGCAGTTTGCCCACCTGGACTGGGAGCTCCTACAATGAGCAGTTCTTC. It encodes CASSLPTWTGSSYNEQFF.

The chain employs TRBV30 and TRBJ2-1; 8 bases are shared with TRBD1. CDR3 length: 13 residues. Germline V CDR1 and CDR2: GTSNPN, SVGIG (reference sequence). V trimming: 1 base; J trimming: 6 bases; junction bases outside the gene matches: 2. CDR3 residues: CAWSGGQGNEQFF. The CDR3 DNA sequence: TGTGCCTGGAGTGGCGGACAGGGCAATGAGCAGTTCTTC.

The rearrangement joins TRBV18 to TRBJ1-2, with 7 nucleotides matching TRBD1. Trimming cost V 6 bases and J 7 bases; bases outside gene matches: 8. CDR3 length: 13 residues. CDR1 and CDR2 from the germline V gene are KGHSH and LQKENI. The chain's CDR3 is CASSEGAQGGYTF. The CDR3 DNA sequence: TGTGCCAGCTCCGAGGGGGCCCAGGGTGGCTACACCTTC.

The rearrangement joins TRBV10-2 to TRBJ1-5, with 9 positions matching TRBD1. This CDR3 is built from 16 residues. The ends lost 6 bases at V and 1 base at J; junction bases unmatched: 7. CDR1 WSHSY and CDR2 SAAADI come from the germline V gene. CDR3: CASRSSGQGSNQPQHF. The DNA for the CDR3 is TGCGCCAGCAGATCCAGCGGACAGGGGAGCAATCAGCCCCAGCATTTT.

This chain links TRBV5-1 with TRBJ2-2; no clear D. The V gene's germline CDR1 is SGHRS and CDR2 YFSETQ. The V end was cut by 4 bases, the J end by 6 bases, with 13 bases between. The length of the CDR3 is 14 residues. In DNA form, the CDR3 reads TGCGCCAGCAGCCTTTCCACGACTGCCGGGGAGCTGTTTTTT. Amino acids: CASSLSTTAGELFF. The whole variable domain, filled in from reference TRBV5-1 and TRBJ2-2, reads KAGVTQTPRYLIKTRGQQVTLSCSPISGHRSVSWYQQTPGQGLQFLFEYFSETQRNKGNFPGRFSGRQFSNSRSEMNVSTLELGDSALYLCASSLSTTAGELFFGEGSRLTVL.

This chain joins TRBV7-2 and TRBJ1-5; tentatively, D is TRBD1 (5 bases). This CDR3 contains 16 residues. CDR1 SGHTA and CDR2 FQGNSA come from the germline V gene. V was clipped by 1 base and J by 4 bases, with 14 bases between them. This CDR3 reads CASSLVAAGQNQPQHF. For the CDR3, the DNA is TGTGCCAGCAGCTTAGTCGCGGCAGGGCAAAATCAGCCCCAGCATTTT.

The chain links TRBV10-3 to TRBJ1-2; D may be TRBD1 (6 bases). The V gene lost 6 bases and the J gene lost 4 bases, with 18 bases spanning the gap. CDR1 is ENHRY and CDR2 is SYGVKD in the germline V gene. The CDR3 runs to 15 residues. The CDR3 nucleotides are TGTGCCATCAGCCTTATACAGGGATCAGGCTATGGCTACACCTTC. Protein sequence: CAISLIQGSGYGYTF.

The chain couples TRBV5-8 to TRBJ2-1; D might be TRBD1 (5 bases). Germline V gives CDR1 SGHTS, CDR2 YDEGEE. This CDR3 contains 17 residues. V was shortened by 4 bases and J by 1 base, with 18 bases between the two germline ends. The CDR3, as DNA: TGTGCCAGCAGCGGACAACTACGACCAGAATCCTACAATGAGCAGTTCTTC. Protein sequence: CASSGQLRPESYNEQFF. Using reference TRBV5-8 and TRBJ2-1 for the parts outside the CDR3, the full variable domain is EAGVTQSPTHLIKTRGQQATLRCSPISGHTSVYWYQQALGLGLQFLLWYDEGEERNRGNFPPRFSGRQFPNYSSELNVNALELEDSALYLCASSGQLRPESYNEQFFGPGTRLTVL.

The chain recombines TRBV6-5 with TRBJ2-7; 7 bases fit TRBD2. This CDR3 region has 15 residues. Germline assignment: CDR1 MNHEY and CDR2 SVGAGI. V trimming: 8 bases; J trimming: 3 bases; junction bases outside the gene matches: 13. This CDR3 reads CASEPPAGVHYEQYF. CDR3 nucleotide sequence: TGTGCCAGCGAACCCCCCGCGGGGGTACACTACGAGCAGTACTTC.

V is TRBV18 and J is TRBJ2-1, with D possibly being TRBD2 (5 bases). CDR3 length: 15 residues. The V gene lost 2 bases and the J gene lost 0 bases, with 8 bases spanning the gap. Germline V CDR1 and CDR2: KGHSH, LQKENI. Here the CDR3 DNA reads TGTGCCAGCTCACCATCGGGAAGCTCCTACAATGAGCAGTTCTTC. Protein product: CASSPSGSSYNEQFF.

This clone showed up just once. The chain has TRBV3-1 (or the pseudogene TRBV3-2) and TRBJ1-1; no clear D. V dropped 3 bases and J dropped 0 bases, with 11 bases sitting between them. This CDR3 spans 15 amino acids. CDR1 LGHDT and CDR2 YNNKEL come from the germline V gene (reference sequence). The CDR3 reads CASSHRGQMNTEAFF. CDR3 in DNA: TGTGCCAGCAGCCACAGAGGCCAGATGAACACTGAAGCTTTCTTT.

The count of this clone is one. The rearrangement joins TRBV5-8 to TRBJ1-2; D is perhaps TRBD1 (5 bases). Germline V gene lookup returns CDR1 SGHTS and CDR2 YDEGEE. The CDR3 has 14 residues. Trimming removed 3 bases from V and 4 bases from J, with 13 bases in between. DNA for the CDR3: TGTGCCAGCAGCTGGTCGGGGGGGTCCTATGGCTACACCTTC. Encoded protein: CASSWSGGSYGYTF.

In its sample, this clone was seen once. The V gene is TRBV4-2, the J gene TRBJ2-7; tentatively, D is TRBD1 (6 bases). The CDR3 loop spans 15 amino acids. V was pared by 1 base and J by 0 bases, with 10 bases between. In germline, CDR1 is LGHNA, CDR2 YNFKEQ. The CDR3 loop is CASSQADRTSYEQYF. The CDR3 DNA reads as TGTGCCAGCAGCCAAGCTGACAGGACCTCCTACGAGCAGTACTTC.

The chain combines TRBV4-2 with TRBJ2-3; 14 nucleotides agree with TRBD2. This CDR3 region has 17 residues. Germline V lookup: CDR1 LGHNA, CDR2 YNFKEQ. The ends lost 3 bases at V and 2 bases at J; junction bases unmatched: 4. The CDR3 DNA reads TGTGCCAGCAGCCACGGACTAGCGGGGGGCACCACAGATACGCAGTATTTT. Translation: CASSHGLAGGTTDTQYF.

This clone was seen once. V usage is TRBV11-2 and J usage is TRBJ2-1; perhaps TRBD1 as D (6 bases). The CDR3 is 12 amino acids. Germline lookup yields CDR1 SGHAT and CDR2 FQNNGV. V lost 5 bases to trimming and J lost 8 bases, with 10 bases between them. This CDR3 reads CASSPKGDEQFF. DNA for the CDR3: TGTGCCAGCAGCCCAAAGGGGGATGAGCAGTTCTTC.

The count of this clone is one. The V gene is TRBV18, the J gene TRBJ2-7, with TRBD2 matching 12 bases. Germline V gene data show CDR1 as KGHSH and CDR2 as LQKENI. The CDR3 extends over 18 amino acids. V lost 2 bases, J lost 7 bases, and 15 bases stayed unmatched. The CDR3 region has the DNA TGTGCCAGCTCACCAATGATGGTTTGGACTAGCGGGATTGAAGAGCAGTACTTC. It is translated as CASSPMMVWTSGIEEQYF. Together with reference TRBV18 and TRBJ2-7, the CDR3 gives the full variable domain: NAGVMQNPRHLVRRRGQEARLRCSPMKGHSHVYWYRQLPEEGLKFMVYLQKENIIDESGMPKERFSAEFPKEGPSILRIQQVVRGDSAAYFCASSPMMVWTSGIEEQYFGPGTRLTVT.

This sequence joins TRBV11-3 and TRBJ1-1; 10 bases map to TRBD1. Per the germline V gene, CDR1 is SGHNT and CDR2 is YENEEA. The CDR3 consists of 15 residues. Trimming cost V 4 bases and J 1 base; bases outside gene matches: 3. The CDR3 sequence is CASSSRQGANTEAFF. In DNA, the CDR3 is TGTGCCAGCAGCTCGCGACAGGGGGCGAACACTGAAGCTTTCTTT.

The rearrangement links TRBV19 to TRBJ1-1; tentatively, D is TRBD1 (6 bases). The ends were cut back, 4 bases at V and 5 bases at J, with 11 bases in the middle. There are 13 residues in the CDR3. Germline V lookup: CDR1 LNHDA, CDR2 SQIVND (reference sequence). CDR3 in DNA: TGTGCCAGTAGTAGGCAGGGGAGAACTGAAGCTTTCTTT. Its translation: CASSRQGRTEAFF.

This chain joins TRBV27 and TRBJ2-7; the match to TRBD2 covers 13 bases. The CDR3 consists of 15 residues. The J segment lost 7 bases and the V segment lost 5 bases, leaving 8 bases of the junction unmatched. Per germline, CDR1 MNHEY and CDR2 SMNVEV (reference sequence). The CDR3 region has the DNA TGTGCCAGCAGTATGACTAGCGGGGGGCTATTAGAGCAGTACTTC. This translates into CASSMTSGGLLEQYF.

The chain carries TRBV6-5 and TRBJ1-4; unclear D gene. The CDR3 sequence is 14 residues long. V was shortened by 3 bases and J by 5 bases, with 10 bases between the two germline ends. In germline, CDR1 is MNHEY, CDR2 SVGAGI. CDR3: CASSYIFSNEKLFF. DNA for the CDR3: TGTGCCAGCAGTTATATCTTTTCCAATGAAAAACTGTTTTTT.